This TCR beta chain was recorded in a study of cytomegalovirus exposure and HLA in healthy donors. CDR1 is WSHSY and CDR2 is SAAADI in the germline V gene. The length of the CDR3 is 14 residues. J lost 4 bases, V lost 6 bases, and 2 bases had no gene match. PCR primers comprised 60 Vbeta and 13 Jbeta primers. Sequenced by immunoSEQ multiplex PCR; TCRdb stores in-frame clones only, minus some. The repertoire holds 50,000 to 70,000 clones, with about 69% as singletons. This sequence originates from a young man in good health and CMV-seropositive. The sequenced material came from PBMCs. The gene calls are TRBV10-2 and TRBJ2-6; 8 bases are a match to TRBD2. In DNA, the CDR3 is TGCGCCAGCAGCGGGGGGGCCGGGGCCAACGTCCTGACTTTC. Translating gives CASSGGAGANVLTF.